Listed here is a single T cell receptor (beta chain). This entry comes from a study of blood T cell repertoires in COVID-19. In assigning cohorts, the study relied on participant-reported clinical history. Sequencing was performed with immunoSEQ multiplex PCR; in TCRdb, only in-frame clones are kept and a portion is missing. The repertoire holds approximately 210,000 clones, 80% to 90% seen once, with around 15% in the top ten. This TCR came from a woman aged 45-65 years with acute COVID-19. What was sequenced was PBMCs or T cells enriched from blood (not recorded which).

CDR3 nucleotide sequence: TGTGCCAGCAGCTTAGAGGCAGGGTGGGTCCACGAGCAGTACTTC. It codes for CASSLEAGWVHEQYF. The V call is TRBV7-6, the J call TRBJ2-7; D is perhaps TRBD1 (5 bases). Looked up from germline, CDR1 is SGHVS and CDR2 is FNYEAQ. The length of the CDR3 is 15 residues. Trimming removed 1 base from V and 5 bases from J, with 15 bases in between.